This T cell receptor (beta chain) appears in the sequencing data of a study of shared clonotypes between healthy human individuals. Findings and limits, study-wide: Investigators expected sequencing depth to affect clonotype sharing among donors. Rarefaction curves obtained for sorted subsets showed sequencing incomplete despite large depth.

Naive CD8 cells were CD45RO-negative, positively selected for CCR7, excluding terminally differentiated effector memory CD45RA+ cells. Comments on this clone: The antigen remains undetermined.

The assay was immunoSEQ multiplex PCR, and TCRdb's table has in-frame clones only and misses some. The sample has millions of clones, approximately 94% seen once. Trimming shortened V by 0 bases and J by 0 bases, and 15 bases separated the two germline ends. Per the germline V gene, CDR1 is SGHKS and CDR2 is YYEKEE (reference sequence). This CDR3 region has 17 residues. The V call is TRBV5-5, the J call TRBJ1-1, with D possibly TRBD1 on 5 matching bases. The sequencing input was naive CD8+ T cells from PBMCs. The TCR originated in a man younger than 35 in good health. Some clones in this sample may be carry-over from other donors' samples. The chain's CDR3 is CASSLALEGWMNTEAFF. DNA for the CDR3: TGTGCCAGCAGCTTGGCCTTGGAGGGGTGGATGAACACTGAAGCTTTCTTT.